This T cell receptor (beta chain) appears in the sequencing data of a study of CD8 T cells in Susac syndrome. Random-hexamer reverse transcription was applied to about 0.45 to 1 ug RNA. The method of amplification for TCR beta CDR3 was immunoSEQ multiplex PCR, covering 54 Vbeta and 13 Jbeta. One entry per CDR3 protein results from TCRdb running MiXCR on the immunoSEQ multiplex PCR reads. This sample has 150,000 or so distinct CDR3 sequences, with over 90% found just once. Negative magnetic isolation gave CD8+ and CD4+ cells; FACS enriched CD8+ TEMRA. The length of the CDR3 is 14 residues. Germline V gene data show CDR1 as GTSNPN and CDR2 as SVGIG (reference sequence). Germline trimming cut 1 base from V and 7 bases from J; bases unmatched to any gene: 5.

The chain couples TRBV30 to TRBJ2-3, with TRBD2 identical over 10 bases. The receptor was isolated from a human donor with Susac syndrome. Sequencing used CD4+ T cells from PBMCs. CDR3 DNA: TGTGCCTGGAGTGGGCTAGCGGGGGCAAATACGCAGTATTTT. This gives the protein CAWSGLAGANTQYF.